The sequence of this T cell receptor beta chain was determined in a study of T cells expressing NK-cell markers. The CDR3 extends over 13 amino acids. Looked up from germline, CDR1 is DFQATT and CDR2 is SNEGSKA (reference sequence). Making the TCR beta cDNA relied on 5'RACE template switching with UMIs. TCRdb re-called the 5' RACE reads and gives one entry per CDR3 protein, without DNA. Seen in this sample are some 440,000 distinct CDR3 sequences; the ten most common clones hold approximately 1.4%. This chain uses TRBV20-1 with TRBJ2-3. The sequenced material came from blood T cells: a sorted CD56 or NKG2C T cell subset, CD4+ or CD8+ T cells, or bulk PBMC T cells (not recorded which). The receptor was isolated from a woman aged 45-65 years in good health. CDR3 amino acids: CSARDLSTRSQYF.